One sample yielded the 3 T cell receptor beta chains listed below, sequenced in a study of T cells and copy number aberrations in small-cell lung cancer. Assay used: immunoSEQ multiplex PCR; TCRdb lists only in-frame clones, some missing. The data contain over 6,000 clones, roughly four fifths of them singletons. The sample was tumor tissue. Receptor source: a man aged 50-60 years with small cell lung cancer.

This clone was seen a single time. This chain links TRBV20-1 with TRBJ1-1; tentative D call: TRBD1 (5 bases). Looked up from germline, CDR1 is DFQATT and CDR2 is SNEGSKA (reference sequence). CDR3 length equals 11 residues. V lost 5 bases and J 9 bases, leaving 13 bases between the germline ends. DNA for the CDR3: TGCAGTGCTTCGGACACCTCTCAAGCTTTCTTT. It yields the protein CSASDTSQAFF.

V usage is TRBV19 and J usage is TRBJ2-3, with TRBD2 matching 13 bases. After removal of 5 bases from V and 14 bases from J, the junction contained 7 bases not matched to a gene. Germline CDR1 is LNHDA and CDR2 is SQIVND (reference sequence). The CDR3 sequence is 13 residues long. The CDR3 coding sequence is TGTGCCAGTAGTGCCGGGACTAGCGGGGCCATGTATTTT. It is translated as CASSAGTSGAMYF.

CDR3 loop: CASSPDLVAGGGEQYF. Here the CDR3 DNA reads TGTGCCAGCAGCCCAGATCTGGTAGCGGGAGGGGGAGAGCAGTACTTC. This chain links TRBV11-2 with TRBJ2-7; 11 bases agree with TRBD2. This CDR3 contains 16 residues. V was pared by 5 bases and J by 7 bases, with 13 bases of the junction left unmatched. Germline CDR1 reads SGHAT; CDR2 reads FQNNGV.